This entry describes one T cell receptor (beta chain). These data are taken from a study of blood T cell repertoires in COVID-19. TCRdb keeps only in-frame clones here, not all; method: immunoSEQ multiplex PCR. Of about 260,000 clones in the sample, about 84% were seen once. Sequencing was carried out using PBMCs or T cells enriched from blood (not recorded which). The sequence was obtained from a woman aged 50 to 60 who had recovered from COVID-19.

The CDR3 region is CASSGGGLAGPYNEQFF. In DNA form, the CDR3 reads TGTGCCAGTAGTGGTGGAGGACTAGCGGGACCCTACAATGAGCAGTTCTTC. The V and J genes are TRBV19 and TRBJ2-1, with 12 bases aligning to TRBD2. Germline CDR1 LNHDA, CDR2 SQIVND (reference sequence). This CDR3 has 17 amino acids. Trimming cost V 5 bases and J 2 bases; bases outside gene matches: 7.